Presented here are 8 T cell receptor beta chains from one specimen sequenced in a study of Ad26.COV2.S vaccination and SARS-CoV-2 variants. Clones were sequenced by immunoSEQ multiplex PCR, and TCRdb holds only the in-frame ones, with some missing. The repertoire holds under 400,000 clones, around 86% seen once, with roughly 3.1% in the top ten. The treatment is: 15 to 20 received Ad26.COV2.S at low or high dose, single or two shots; about 5 received placebo; per-sample allocation not given. The investigators took samples on day 63 after the first vaccine or placebo injection. The source material was peripheral blood, sampled in a trial of Ad26.COV2.S vaccine versus placebo. These receptors came from a person between 18 and 59 years old who received the Ad26.COV2.S COVID-19 vaccine or a placebo.

V is TRBV30 and J is TRBJ1-2; D perhaps matches TRBD1 (6 bases). V was clipped by 0 bases and J by 4 bases, with 9 bases between them. Germline V CDR1 and CDR2: GTSNPN, SVGIG (reference sequence). The CDR3 has 13 amino acids. CDR3 nucleotide sequence: TGTGCCTGGAGTGTGGGGGGCAGCTATGGCTACACCTTC. Its translation: CAWSVGGSYGYTF.

CDR3 loop: CASSQLGVNSGPTYEQYF. The DNA of the CDR3 is TGTGCCAGCAGTCAGTTAGGAGTTAATAGCGGGCCGACCTACGAGCAGTACTTC. The chain uses TRBV7-9 and TRBJ2-7, with 7 nucleotides matching TRBD2. V was pared by 6 bases and J by 2 bases, with 19 bases of the junction left unmatched. The CDR3 is made up of 18 amino acids. The V gene's germline CDR1 is SEHNR and CDR2 FQNEAQ (reference sequence).

The chain carries TRBV5-4 and TRBJ2-1, with 9 bases that match TRBD1. CDR3 length equals 16 residues. CDR1 is SGHNT, CDR2 YYREEE, per germline (reference sequence). With 4 bases clipped from V and 2 bases from J, the junction kept 7 bases outside the gene matches. CDR3 in DNA: TGTGCCAGCAGCCCGGGACAGGGTCGTACCTACAATGAGCAGTTCTTC. Translating it yields CASSPGQGRTYNEQFF.

The chain has TRBV18 and TRBJ1-2; D ambiguous. The CDR3 runs to 12 residues. Germline CDR1 KGHSH, CDR2 LQKENI. The V end was cut by 2 bases, the J end by 2 bases, with 3 bases between. The CDR3 sequence: CASSPGNYGYTF. The CDR3 region has the DNA TGTGCCAGCTCACCAGGGAACTATGGCTACACCTTC.

This clone occurred a few times. The J gene is TRBJ1-6, the V gene TRBV6-4; D call uncertain. The CDR3 contains 14 residues. The V end was cut by 3 bases, the J end by 7 bases, with 10 bases between. CDR1 MRHNA and CDR2 SNTAGT come from the germline V gene. The CDR3 DNA is TGTGCCAGCAGTGATTTACCGACAAATTCACCCCTCCACTTT. It codes for CASSDLPTNSPLHF.

On this clone: Other DNA sequences from this sample encode an identical CDR3 as well. V usage is TRBV19 and J usage is TRBJ1-1; D is perhaps TRBD1 (5 bases). V was cut by 3 bases and J by 6 bases, with 8 bases left in between. The CDR3 totals 12 residues. Per germline, CDR1 LNHDA and CDR2 SQIVND (reference sequence). The CDR3 is CASSIGGPEAFF. In DNA form, the CDR3 reads TGTGCCAGTAGTATCGGGGGACCTGAAGCTTTCTTT.

The chain links TRBV12-3 or TRBV12-4 to TRBJ1-5, with D possibly matching TRBD1 (6 bases). The CDR3 consists of 13 residues. V shed 7 bases and J shed 3 bases, with 10 bases lying between them. The CDR3 reads CASKTGYNQPQHF. The CDR3 bases are TGTGCCAGCAAAACAGGGTACAATCAGCCCCAGCATTTT.

This clone was seen a handful of times. The chain employs TRBV4-3 and TRBJ2-2, with 10 bases matching TRBD2. Losses at the gene ends were 4 bases for V and 1 base for J; bases not matched to a gene: 3. Germline lookup yields CDR1 LGHNA and CDR2 YSLEER. This CDR3 comprises 16 residues. The CDR3 is CASSRRLAGNTGELFF. CDR3 DNA sequence: TGCGCCAGCAGCCGCAGACTAGCGGGGAACACCGGGGAGCTGTTTTTT.